This entry describes one T cell receptor beta chain. This entry is derived from a study of shared clonotypes between healthy human individuals. The CDR3 length is 17 residues. Germline assignment: CDR1 LGHNA and CDR2 YNFKEQ. Trimming removed 0 bases from V and 3 bases from J; junction bases left unmatched: 7. This table comes from immunoSEQ multiplex PCR, and its TCRdb copy is limited to in-frame clones, with some not included. The sample yields roughly 2 million clones, about 95% seen once. Terminally differentiated effector memory CD45RA+ cells were excluded from the naive CD8 cells, which were CD45RO-negative and positively selected for CCR7.

The rearrangement uses TRBV4-2 and TRBJ2-7; 11 bases agree with TRBD1. Specimen: naive CD8+ T cells sorted from blood. This TCR derives from a man younger than 35 in good health. Written as DNA, the CDR3 is TGTGCCAGCAGCCAAGATCAGTGGGGACAGGGGGTCTACGAGCAGTACTTC. This translates into CASSQDQWGQGVYEQYF.